This T cell receptor beta chain was identified in a study of control samples from healthy donors and cancer patients. CDR3 size: 12 residues. Trimming shortened V by 7 bases and J by 8 bases, and 14 bases separated the two germline ends. The germline V gene has CDR1 MNHEY and CDR2 SVGAGI. Sequencing was performed with immunoSEQ multiplex PCR; in TCRdb, only in-frame clones are kept and a portion is missing. The top ten clones hold less than 3.5% of a sample with about 120,000 clones, around 88% of them seen once. Material for sequencing was blood. This receptor was taken from a man in his forties in good health. The chain carries TRBV6-5 and TRBJ1-2; D is unclear. The CDR3 reads CASTRWTEGYTF. The DNA of the CDR3 is TGTGCCAGCACCCGATGGACGGAAGGCTACACCTTC.